Each of the 26 T cell receptor beta chains below was sequenced from the same sample in a study of shared clonotypes between healthy human individuals. Data came from immunoSEQ multiplex PCR; TCRdb stores just in-frame clones and leaves some out. The table shows roughly 1,500,000 clones, with around 98.5% occurring only once. The sample consisted of naive CD4+ T cells sorted from blood. The subset was: CD45RA+ positively selected. Receptor source: a man under 40 in good health.

The chain couples TRBV5-1 to TRBJ2-2, with D perhaps TRBD1 or TRBD2 (5 bases each). V shed 1 base and J shed 12 bases, with 19 bases lying between them. The CDR3 loop spans 15 amino acids. CDR1 and CDR2 from the germline V gene are SGHRS and YFSETQ. The CDR3 DNA is TGCGCCAGCAGCTTGTCCCCGGGGCGTCTTGAGAAGCTGTTTTTT. Its protein is CASSLSPGRLEKLFF. The whole variable domain, filled in from reference TRBV5-1 and TRBJ2-2, reads KAGVTQTPRYLIKTRGQQVTLSCSPISGHRSVSWYQQTPGQGLQFLFEYFSETQRNKGNFPGRFSGRQFSNSRSEMNVSTLELGDSALYLCASSLSPGRLEKLFFGEGSRLTVL.

The rearrangement joins TRBV18 to TRBJ1-4; D gene uncertain. CDR3 size: 19 residues. V shed 6 bases and J shed 0 bases, with 23 bases lying between them. Germline-derived CDR1 and CDR2 are KGHSH and LQKENI. The CDR3 DNA is TGTGCCAGCTCTCTGACTTGGGGTTCCAAGATCGCAACTAATGAAAAACTGTTTTTT. Translating it yields CASSLTWGSKIATNEKLFF.

The chain employs TRBV29-1 and TRBJ2-7; 10 bases are a match to TRBD2. Germline CDR1 and CDR2: SQVTM and ANQGSEA. This CDR3 contains 16 residues. V shed 4 bases and J 4 bases; nucleotides not matched to a gene: 13. CDR3 in DNA: TGCAGCGTTGGTCTCTTCTCGGCTAGCGGGAGTTACGAGCAGTACTTC. Translation: CSVGLFSASGSYEQYF.

The chain carries TRBV5-6 and TRBJ2-1, with a weak D call TRBD2 (5 bases). Germline V lookup: CDR1 SGHDT, CDR2 YYEEEE. The CDR3 totals 14 residues. V was trimmed by 2 bases and J by 9 bases, leaving 15 bases between them. DNA of the CDR3: TGTGCCAGCAGCTTACCGGCTAGCCTGGTTGAGCAGTTCTTC. Translating it yields CASSLPASLVEQFF.

The chain has TRBV28 and TRBJ2-1; D gene ambiguous. In germline, CDR1 is MDHEN, CDR2 SYDVKM. The CDR3 contains 14 residues. Between the trimmed V and J ends, which lost 5 bases and 0 bases, there was a span of 8 bases. This chain's CDR3 is CASSPLISYNEQFF. DNA for the CDR3: TGTGCCAGCAGTCCCCTGATCTCCTACAATGAGCAGTTCTTC. Complete variable domain (other parts from reference TRBV28 and TRBJ2-1): DVKVTQSSRYLVKRTGEKVFLECVQDMDHENMFWYRQDPGLGLRLIYFSYDVKMKEKGDIPEGYSVSREKKERFSLILESASTNQTSMYLCASSPLISYNEQFFGPGTRLTVL.

The sample holds one count of this clone. The chain joins TRBV29-1 to TRBJ2-5; D remains unclear. The CDR3 runs 13 residues. V shed 7 bases and J shed 1 base, with 13 bases lying between them. Per the germline V gene, CDR1 is SQVTM and CDR2 is ANQGSEA. CDR3 DNA sequence: TGCAGCGCCCATGTTAAGGTCCAAGAGACCCAGTACTTC. This codes for CSAHVKVQETQYF.

With regard to this clone: Additional DNA sequences in this sample encode the identical CDR3. V gene TRBV5-1 combines with J gene TRBJ2-2; D is unclear. The CDR3 spans 15 residues. CDR1 SGHRS and CDR2 YFSETQ come from the germline V gene. The V end was cut by 2 bases, the J end by 0 bases, with 8 bases between. CDR3 protein: CASSLGGTNTGELFF. The CDR3 bases are TGCGCCAGCAGCTTAGGTGGAACGAACACCGGGGAGCTGTTTTTT.

This chain joins TRBV29-1 and TRBJ2-7; TRBD2 aligns across 9 bases. Germline assignment: CDR1 SQVTM and CDR2 ANQGSEA. Trimming took 5 bases from V and 6 from J; bases not matched to a gene: 5. The CDR3 runs to 12 residues. CDR3 DNA: TGCAGCGTTCTAGCGGGATTCTCCGAGCAGTACTTC. Amino acids: CSVLAGFSEQYF.

V is TRBV28 and J is TRBJ2-4, with D hard to call. The V and J ends lost 3 bases and 6 bases respectively, with 3 bases between them. Germline V gene sequence: CDR1 MDHEN, CDR2 SYDVKM. The CDR3 extends over 11 amino acids. As DNA, the CDR3 is TGTGCCAGCAGTTTTTCAAACATTCAGTACTTC. Translating gives CASSFSNIQYF.

V gene TRBV29-1 combines with J gene TRBJ2-7; TRBD1 agrees at 7 bases. Germline-derived CDR1 and CDR2 are SQVTM and ANQGSEA. V lost 1 base, J lost 2 bases, and 5 bases stayed unmatched. CDR3 length equals 14 residues. The CDR3: CSVEVRGGTYEQYF. The DNA of the CDR3 is TGCAGCGTTGAAGTGAGAGGGGGCACCTACGAGCAGTACTTC.

The chain employs TRBV19 and TRBJ2-7, with D perhaps TRBD1 (6 bases). V was cut by 1 base and J by 3 bases, with 13 bases left in between. Germline values: CDR1 LNHDA, CDR2 SQIVND (reference sequence). The length of the CDR3 is 15 residues. The CDR3 sequence is CASSIVAGTLYEQYF. CDR3 sequence (DNA): TGTGCCAGTAGTATAGTGGCCGGGACACTCTACGAGCAGTACTTC.

The J gene is TRBJ2-1, the V gene TRBV5-6; 8 bases are a match to TRBD1. The length of the CDR3 is 16 residues. Germline V gene lookup returns CDR1 SGHDT and CDR2 YYEEEE. Unmatched junction bases numbered 11, after V lost 4 bases and J lost 5 bases. CDR3 in DNA: TGTGCCAGCAGCCCACTGGACAGGGCCCAAAACAATGAGCAGTTCTTC. It translates to CASSPLDRAQNNEQFF.

The chain couples TRBV10-2 to TRBJ1-1; D not resolved. Germline-derived CDR1 and CDR2 are WSHSY and SAAADI. The V and J ends lost 2 bases and 1 base respectively, with 8 bases between them. The CDR3 is made up of 14 amino acids. CDR3 in DNA: TGCGCCAGCAGTGAGCGGCAGCGGAACACTGAAGCTTTCTTT. Its translation is CASSERQRNTEAFF.

The genes are TRBV7-9 and TRBJ2-3, with a possible D match to TRBD1 (5 bases). V was trimmed by 5 bases and J by 0 bases, leaving 12 bases between them. The CDR3 is 15 residues long. The V gene's germline CDR1 is SEHNR and CDR2 FQNEAQ (reference sequence). The CDR3 bases are TGTGCCAGCAGCCTTTACAGGCCTAGCACAGATACGCAGTATTTT. As protein: CASSLYRPSTDTQYF.

The chain combines TRBV11-2 with TRBJ2-5; TRBD2 matches at 8 bases. CDR3 size: 13 residues. CDR1 and CDR2 from the germline V gene are SGHAT and FQNNGV. Germline trimming cut 7 bases from V and 2 bases from J; bases unmatched to any gene: 3. The CDR3 DNA reads TGTGCCAGCAATTTAGCGGGACAAGAGACCCAGTACTTC. This translates into CASNLAGQETQYF. Drawing the rest from reference TRBV11-2 and TRBJ2-5, the complete variable domain is EAGVAQSPRYKIIEKRQSVAFWCNPISGHATLYWYQQILGQGPKLLIQFQNNGVVDDSQLPKDRFSAERLKGVDSTLKIQPAKLEDSAVYLCASNLAGQETQYFGPGTRLLVL.

The chain uses TRBV29-1 and TRBJ1-1, with TRBD1 matching over 10 bases. CDR3 length: 16 amino acids. Germline CDR1 and CDR2: SQVTM and ANQGSEA. V lost 7 bases, J lost 6 bases, and 17 bases stayed unmatched. The CDR3 reads CSGLPGTGASGSEAFF. In DNA, the CDR3 is TGCAGCGGCCTCCCCGGGACAGGGGCGTCCGGGTCTGAAGCTTTCTTT.

The chain couples TRBV18 to TRBJ2-7, with 7 nucleotides matching TRBD1. This CDR3 is built from 16 residues. V lost 3 bases and J lost 4; bases outside the gene matches: 12. Germline CDR1 and CDR2: KGHSH and LQKENI. The CDR3 nucleotides are TGTGCCAGCTCACCCCTCCCGACAGGGCCAACTTACGAGCAGTACTTC. It yields the protein CASSPLPTGPTYEQYF. The whole variable domain, remainder taken from reference TRBV18 and TRBJ2-7, is NAGVMQNPRHLVRRRGQEARLRCSPMKGHSHVYWYRQLPEEGLKFMVYLQKENIIDESGMPKERFSAEFPKEGPSILRIQQVVRGDSAAYFCASSPLPTGPTYEQYFGPGTRLTVT.

This clone came up a few times. This chain links TRBV18 with TRBJ2-7; D may match TRBD1 or TRBD2 (5 bases each). This CDR3 has 16 residues. V lost 3 bases and J lost 1, with 16 bases in between. Germline CDR1 and CDR2: KGHSH and LQKENI. CDR3 nucleotides: TGTGCCAGCTCACCGTTCGGGACGGGACGGTCCTACGAGCAGTACTTC. Translating it yields CASSPFGTGRSYEQYF.

V and J are TRBV5-5 and TRBJ2-7; TRBD2 matches 11 bases. CDR3 length: 17 amino acids. The J segment lost 7 bases and the V segment lost 4 bases, leaving 16 bases of the junction unmatched. CDR1 and CDR2 (germline): SGHKS, YYEKEE (reference sequence). The CDR3 coding sequence is TGTGCCAGCAGCCGCCTGACAGTTAGCGGGAGGGCGGGGGAGCAGTACTTC. Translating it yields CASSRLTVSGRAGEQYF.

V usage is TRBV30 and J usage is TRBJ2-7, with unresolved D. The germline CDR1 and CDR2 sequences are GTSNPN and SVGIG (reference sequence). V was trimmed by 4 bases and J by 0 bases, leaving 13 bases between them. The CDR3 is 14 residues long. The CDR3 DNA follows: TGTGCCTGGACCACCTGGGTTCACTCCTACGAGCAGTACTTC. Protein: CAWTTWVHSYEQYF.

In the case of this clone: Other DNA variants within this sample encode the same CDR3. This sequence joins TRBV7-7 and TRBJ2-7; D gene uncertain. The length of the CDR3 is 13 residues. CDR1 and CDR2 (germline): SSHAT, FNYEAQ (reference sequence). Trimming pared 3 bases from V and 1 base from J, leaving 7 bases between. The CDR3 sequence: CASSLGRSYEQYF. The CDR3 nucleotides are TGTGCCAGCAGCTTGGGCCGTTCCTACGAGCAGTACTTC.

V is TRBV18 and J is TRBJ1-5, with a possible D match to TRBD1 (6 bases). V lost 5 bases to trimming and J lost 0 bases, with 11 bases between them. Germline-derived CDR1 and CDR2 are KGHSH and LQKENI. This CDR3 spans 15 amino acids. CDR3 in amino acids: CASSITGNSNQPQHF. The DNA for the CDR3 is TGTGCCAGCTCAATTACAGGGAATAGCAATCAGCCCCAGCATTTT.

The chain uses TRBV7-9 and TRBJ2-3, with D uncertain. The ends were cut back, 5 bases at V and 2 bases at J, with 8 bases in the middle. CDR1 SEHNR and CDR2 FQNEAQ come from the germline V gene (reference sequence). This CDR3 region has 13 residues. CDR3 bases: TGTGCCAGCAGCCGCGGTAACACAGATACGCAGTATTTT. Translated, it gives CASSRGNTDTQYF.

This clone was found once. V gene TRBV6-5 combines with J gene TRBJ2-5, with 9 bases aligning to TRBD1. From germline, CDR1 is MNHEY and CDR2 SVGAGI. This CDR3 region has 14 residues. Trimming took 5 bases from V and 5 from J; bases not matched to a gene: 6. In DNA, the CDR3 is TGTGCCAGCAGTCCGGGACAGGGCTGGGAGACCCAGTACTTC. Protein: CASSPGQGWETQYF.

The chain recombines TRBV10-3 with TRBJ2-7; 11 bases agree with TRBD1. Trimming cost V 6 bases and J 1 base; bases outside gene matches: 5. This CDR3 spans 15 amino acids. From germline, CDR1 is ENHRY and CDR2 SYGVKD. CDR3 DNA sequence: TGTGCCATCAGCCACCGGGACAGGGGGTCCTACGAGCAGTACTTC. The encoded protein is CAISHRDRGSYEQYF.

V usage is TRBV27 and J usage is TRBJ1-2, with D perhaps TRBD1 (6 bases). The CDR3 runs 17 residues. Between the trimmed V and J ends, which lost 5 bases and 7 bases, there was a span of 26 bases. Germline V gene data show CDR1 as MNHEY and CDR2 as SMNVEV (reference sequence). The DNA of the CDR3 is TGTGCCAGCAGTCAGTACAGAGGAGTGGGGGCTCTTGGTGGCTACACCTTC. Its translation: CASSQYRGVGALGGYTF.